This T cell receptor (beta chain) was recovered during a study of a mutant IDH1 vaccine in newly diagnosed glioma. This CDR3 region has 16 residues. The germline CDR1 and CDR2 sequences are SGHDT and YYEEEE. V lost 0 bases and J lost 0; bases outside the gene matches: 3. In regard to this clone: Its antigen is unidentified.

Clones were read by immunoSEQ multiplex PCR, and TCRdb kept only the in-frame ones, dropping some. This sample has fewer than 35,000 clones; around 80% occur once, and the top ten carry approximately 8%. This sample's time point: week 35, safety follow-up. Mutant IDH1 20-mer peptide, at 300 ug, made up each vaccine dose, with topical imiquimod. The receptor's source is a middle-aged man with glioma. The chain is built from TRBV5-6 and TRBJ2-3; 8 nucleotides agree with TRBD1. This sample comprised PBMCs, obtained from a glioma patient whose treatment included an IDH1 peptide vaccine. The CDR3 loop is CASSLAGQGSTDTQYF. The DNA of the CDR3 is TGTGCCAGCAGCTTGGCCGGACAGGGAAGCACAGATACGCAGTATTTT.